These T cell receptor beta chains were read from a single sample in a study of blood T cell repertoires in COVID-19. Repertoires were generated with immunoSEQ multiplex PCR, while TCRdb's copy carries only in-frame clones and drops some. The data hold 100,000 to 150,000 clones, with less than 90% observed a single time. The sequencing input was peripheral blood. These receptors came from a man aged 65 to 79 who had recovered from COVID-19. Both conserved end residues are part of each CDR3. The D gene is left open where the match is weak. Rows give clone size only sometimes, using once, few, many, or a class for an expanded clone.

TGTGCCAGCAGCTCGACAGGGGGCACCTACGAGCAGTACTTC CASSSTGGTYEQYF TRBD1 TRBV7-9 few TRBJ2-7
TGTGCCAGCAGTGAGCTTAGCGGGGGGAACACCGGGGAGCTGTTTTTT CASSELSGGNTGELFF TRBD2 TRBV6-1 . TRBJ2-2
TGTGCCAGTAGTACCCCACTTCGGGGACAGGGGCGAGGGGGGGAGCTGTTTTTT CASSTPLRGQGRGGELFF TRBD1 TRBV19 . TRBJ2-2
TGTGCCAGCAGCGTACTAGCGGGAGCCCCTACGCAGTATTTT CASSVLAGAPTQYF TRBD2 TRBV9 . TRBJ2-3
TGTGCCAAAAGGACAGCTAATTTTTCTGGAAACACCATATATTTT CAKRTANFSGNTIYF . TRBV2 . TRBJ1-3
TGTGCCAGCTCACCCAGAGGGGGGGTCATGAACACTGAAGCTTTCTTT CASSPRGGVMNTEAFF . TRBV18 . TRBJ1-1
TGTGCCAGCAGTTTATCCCGGGACAGGGTACGGTACGAGCAGTACTTC CASSLSRDRVRYEQYF TRBD1 TRBV27 few TRBJ2-7
TGTGCCATCAGCCCCCGGGGACAGGGATCCCCCGGGGAGCTGTTTTTT CAISPRGQGSPGELFF TRBD1 TRBV10-3 . TRBJ2-2
TGTGCCAGCAGCCGGGGACTAGGGAAAGATACGCAGTATTTT CASSRGLGKDTQYF TRBD2 TRBV9 . TRBJ2-3
TGCGCCAGCAGCTTGACGGTTAACTCCTACGAGCAGTACTTC CASSLTVNSYEQYF . TRBV5-1 . TRBJ2-7
TGCGCCAGCAGCCCGGGACAGGTGGGGACAGATACGCAGTATTTT CASSPGQVGTDTQYF TRBD1 TRBV5-1 . TRBJ2-3
TGCGCCAGCTTGTTATCTAGGACAGGGGAATTTACCGGGGAGCTGTTTTTT CASLLSRTGEFTGELFF TRBD1 TRBV5-1 . TRBJ2-2
TGTGCCAGTAGTATAGCGCTAGCGGGGGCCTCAGGGCATGAGCAGTTCTTC CASSIALAGASGHEQFF TRBD2 TRBV19 few TRBJ2-1
TGTGCCAGCAGCTTGAACGGACAGGGGGCCGGCTACGAGCAGTACTTC CASSLNGQGAGYEQYF TRBD1 TRBV7-8 . TRBJ2-7
TGTGCCATCAGTGAGAGTTTCGGGGGTGAAAAACTGTTTTTT CAISESFGGEKLFF . TRBV10-3 . TRBJ1-4
TGTGCCAGCAGTCCCGGGGGGACCTATGGCTACACCTTC CASSPGGTYGYTF . TRBV27 . TRBJ1-2
TGTGCCAGCAGTTTTATGGAGACTGAAGCTTTCTTT CASSFMETEAFF . TRBV28 . TRBJ1-1
TGCGCCAGCAGCTTTGCGGGGGCGAGCGAGACCCAGTACTTC CASSFAGASETQYF . TRBV5-1 . TRBJ2-5
TGTGCCAGCACCCTTACAGGGGCCACCGGGGAGCTGTTTTTT CASTLTGATGELFF TRBD1 TRBV6-5 . TRBJ2-2
TGTGCCAGCAGCGTAGTGGACTCCGAATCACCCCTCCACTTT CASSVVDSESPLHF . TRBV9 . TRBJ1-6
TGTGCCAGCAGCTTATTGGTGGCCTTACTATATTTT CASSLLVALLYF . TRBV11-1 . TRBJ1-3
TGTGCCAGCAGTTACTCGGGACTAGCGGGAGTCGATACGCAGTATTTT CASSYSGLAGVDTQYF TRBD2 TRBV6-5 few TRBJ2-3